This T cell receptor beta chain comes out of a study of PD-1 blockade in mismatch repair-deficient tumors. Background on the study: Patients had approximately 13 mismatch repair-deficient cancer types and were previously treated and progressing.

Some clones are missing from TCRdb's copy, which holds only in-frame ones; the method was immunoSEQ multiplex PCR. The data contain fewer than 25,000 clones, roughly 87% of them seen just once; the ten biggest clones take up around 1.5%. CDR1 is SGHNT and CDR2 is YENEEA in the germline V gene. The trim removed 5 bases at V and 7 bases at J, leaving 14 bases unmatched. The CDR3 covers 16 residues. Every patient had mismatch repair deficiency by PCR or immunohistochemistry. The TCR comes from an adult with mismatch repair-deficient cancer. The sample consisted of PBMCs, taken 52 weeks after starting pembrolizumab. The chain couples TRBV11-3 to TRBJ2-7; TRBD2 matches 10 bases. DNA of the CDR3: TGTGCCAGCAGCCTCAGAGCTAGCGGGAGTACGGAAGAGCAGTACTTC. It yields the protein CASSLRASGSTEEQYF.